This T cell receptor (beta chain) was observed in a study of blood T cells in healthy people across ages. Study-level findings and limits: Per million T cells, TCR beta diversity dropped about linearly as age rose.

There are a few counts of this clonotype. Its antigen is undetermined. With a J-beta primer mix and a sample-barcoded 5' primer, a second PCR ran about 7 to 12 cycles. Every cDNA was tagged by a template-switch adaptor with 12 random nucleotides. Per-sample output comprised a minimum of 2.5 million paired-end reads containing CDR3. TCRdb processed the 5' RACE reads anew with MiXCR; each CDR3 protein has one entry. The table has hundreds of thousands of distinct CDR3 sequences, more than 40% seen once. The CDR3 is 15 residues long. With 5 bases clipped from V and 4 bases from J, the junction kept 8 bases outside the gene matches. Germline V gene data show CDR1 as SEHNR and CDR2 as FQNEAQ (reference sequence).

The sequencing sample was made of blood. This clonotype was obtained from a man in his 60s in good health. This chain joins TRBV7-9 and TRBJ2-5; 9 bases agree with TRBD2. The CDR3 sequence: CASSPDAGGLETQYF. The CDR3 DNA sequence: TGTGCCAGCAGCCCCGATGCGGGGGGGTTAGAGACCCAGTACTTC.